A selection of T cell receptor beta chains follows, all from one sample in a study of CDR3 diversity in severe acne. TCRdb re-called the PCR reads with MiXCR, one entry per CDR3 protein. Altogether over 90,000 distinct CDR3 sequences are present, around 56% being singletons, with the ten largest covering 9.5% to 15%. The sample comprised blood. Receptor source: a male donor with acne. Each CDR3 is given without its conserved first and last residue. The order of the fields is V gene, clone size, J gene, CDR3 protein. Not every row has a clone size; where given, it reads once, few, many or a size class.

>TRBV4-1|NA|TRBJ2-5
ARQGLAGQETQY
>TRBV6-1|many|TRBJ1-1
ASSEEAGGNTEAF
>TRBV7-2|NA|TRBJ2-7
ASSAASGFSYEQY
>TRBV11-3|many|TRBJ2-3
ASSFQRADTQY
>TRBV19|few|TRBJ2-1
ASSATSGRDNEQF
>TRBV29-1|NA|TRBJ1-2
SVDVQGGNYGYT
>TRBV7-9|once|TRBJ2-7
ASSFQVSDEQY
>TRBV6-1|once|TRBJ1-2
ASSAQVTGTYGYT
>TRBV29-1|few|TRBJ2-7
SVGGRVNSYEQY
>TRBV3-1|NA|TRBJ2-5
ASSNRMGGETQY
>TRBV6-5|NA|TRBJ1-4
ASSPTGGTNGELF
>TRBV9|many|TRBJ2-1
ASSVMAGWSNEQF
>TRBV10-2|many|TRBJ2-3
ASSEIDTQY
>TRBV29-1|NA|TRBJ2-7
SATDRGREQY
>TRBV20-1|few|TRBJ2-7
SASRAGSRLAPREQY
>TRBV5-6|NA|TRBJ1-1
ASLTDRDTEAF
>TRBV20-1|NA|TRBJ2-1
SARVDDEQL
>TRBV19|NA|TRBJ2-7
ASVGLAGGDEQY
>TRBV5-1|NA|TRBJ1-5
ASSLGVASNQPQH
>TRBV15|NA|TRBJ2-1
ATSSLYGISYNEQF
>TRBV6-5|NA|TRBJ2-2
ASRGRGIIPGELF
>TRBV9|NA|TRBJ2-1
ASSVHGTSGRHNEQF
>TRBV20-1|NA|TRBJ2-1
SARVGGPYNEQF
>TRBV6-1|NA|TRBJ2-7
ASKSPVGDSYEQY
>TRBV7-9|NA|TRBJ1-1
ASSPDLDLTEAF
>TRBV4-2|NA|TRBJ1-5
ASSQDRQGTMSQPQH
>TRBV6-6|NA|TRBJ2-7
ASSVDRGLYEQY
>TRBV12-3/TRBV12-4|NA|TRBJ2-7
ASSPQPGSRLAPREQY
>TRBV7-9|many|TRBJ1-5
ASSLREQPQH
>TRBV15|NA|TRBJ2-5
ATNRDRGIQETQY
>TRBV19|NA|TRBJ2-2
ASSMSAAPSGQGGSGELF
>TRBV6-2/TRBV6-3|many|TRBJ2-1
ASKINSGSNQF
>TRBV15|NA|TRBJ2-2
ATSRDLRQHTSGNTGELF
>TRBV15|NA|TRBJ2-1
ATSKTRSVGHEQF
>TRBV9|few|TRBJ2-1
ASSSSGTDYNEQF
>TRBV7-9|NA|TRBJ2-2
ASTLMGGFTGELF
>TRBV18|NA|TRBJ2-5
ASSLGVETQY
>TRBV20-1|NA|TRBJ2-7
SAPSGPLGQY
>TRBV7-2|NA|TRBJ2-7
ASSLEGTSGTYEQY
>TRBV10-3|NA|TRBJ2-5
AIRADSAETQY
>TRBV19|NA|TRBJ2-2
ASSIVRGLGELF
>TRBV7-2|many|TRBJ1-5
ASSTRQGSNQPQH
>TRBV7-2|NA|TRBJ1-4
ASSPGGQDRGLF
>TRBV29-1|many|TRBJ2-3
STQGRVTSTDTQY
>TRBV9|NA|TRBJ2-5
ASSGVPETQY
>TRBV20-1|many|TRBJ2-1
SVPTRRKSYNEQF
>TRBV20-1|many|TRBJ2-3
SARVQVGTSGGVPDTQY
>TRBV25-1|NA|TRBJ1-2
ASVREEENYGYT
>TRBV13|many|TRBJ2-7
ASSFGGLRGEQY
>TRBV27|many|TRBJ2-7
ASSPRDRLYEQY
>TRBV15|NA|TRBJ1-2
ATSRDVSGRAYGYT
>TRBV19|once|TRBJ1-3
ASTLDQGHGNTIY
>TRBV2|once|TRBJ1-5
ASRSQTDSNQPQH
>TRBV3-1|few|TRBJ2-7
ASSHAETSGGSYEQY
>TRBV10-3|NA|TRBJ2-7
AISGDKGTYEQY
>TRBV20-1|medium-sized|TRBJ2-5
SARDQSLGTQY
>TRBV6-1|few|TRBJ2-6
ASSEEGPSSGANVLT
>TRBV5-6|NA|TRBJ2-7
ASSNRGAEEQY
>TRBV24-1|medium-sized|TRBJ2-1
ATSAEGTGRDNEQF